This TCR beta chain came from a study of cytomegalovirus exposure and HLA in healthy donors (dated by TCRdb to about 2017). Study-wide context: An earlier analysis of some 550 of the donors reported more than 250 Gb of sequence data and 100 million to 140 million unique TCR beta sequences from 150 million to 200 million T cells. An early release covering 550 to 700 HLA-typed donors comprised about 300 gigabases of sequencing data and around 85 million unique TCR sequences. Among the roughly 380 genotyped donors, around 81% belonged to the genetic ancestry cluster associated with self-reported Caucasian donors. The study was designed to test whether signatures of past pathogen exposure could be identified by cataloging public T cell receptors. The study profiled the T cell repertoires of more than 500 subjects by immunosequencing and related them to cytomegalovirus serostatus. In addition to the first cohort of 650 to 800 subjects, a separate validation cohort of around 110 different subjects was used. High-throughput TCR immunosequencing, statistical association of individual TCRs with disease status, and machine learning were combined to predict cytomegalovirus infection status. To study patterns of TCR occurrence, a later analysis re-analyzed previously published TCR beta repertoires from 666 donors and added high-resolution HLA genotyping. Rather than using new phenotypic data, the later analysis identified candidate immune exposures from TCR beta sequences and from how often those sequences occurred across donors. An earlier analysis of around 540 of the donors applied high-throughput TCR beta sequencing to assess whether each TCR beta V gene segment acted as functional or pseudogenic. Alongside the repertoire data, information on donor age, sex, ethnicity and CMV serostatus was compiled. A later genetic analysis used genome-wide SNP genotypes for about three fifths of the 666 donors, treating that subset as a discovery cohort. All discovery cohort repertoires had been generated using a single sequencing platform. HLA typing included class I and class II loci at four-digit resolution. Typing coverage differed by locus: A, B, C, DRB1 and DQB1 were typed in about 620-630 donors, DQA1 in 500 to 550, DPA1 in some 610, and DPB1 in 472. Roughly 5 DR-DQ haplotypes were handled as single units for association and clustering, since linkage in the cohort was strong. On average, roughly 200,000 unique TCR beta nucleotide sequences were sequenced per donor among fewer than 500 genotyped donors of the cohort, with 15% to 20% of those sequences being non-productive.

This clone was recorded a few times. Which antigen it targets is not known. One base away there is no much larger clone; base qualities are not given. The CDR3 has 17 amino acids, counting the end cysteine and phenylalanine. The read is trimmed to its CDR3 DNA, 51 bases read in frame from base 1. Via the germline V gene, CDR1 is SGHTA and CDR2 FQGNSA. Trimming leaves V shorter by 2 bases and J shorter by 3 bases, with the junction holding 7 bases beyond the gene matches. Broader findings and caveats from the paper: When HLA alleles, especially DR and DQ, strongly co-occurred, TCR associations were difficult to assign to individual alleles. Compared with the roughly 670-donor mean, donors in an Asian-associated ancestry cluster had fewer N-insertions in productive TCRs, according to a later genetic analysis. The authors suggested that the approach could potentially be generalized to other disease states and immunological phenotypes. For the cohort, immune exposure information was limited to CMV serostatus. At a false discovery rate of 0.05, a later analysis linked about 16,000 TCR beta sequences to specific HLA alleles. According to a later analysis, most CMV-associated TCR beta chains appeared to be HLA-restricted, and the HLA associations seemed to be driven largely by CMV exposure. A later genetic analysis associated a missense DCLRE1C variant with V-gene and J-gene trimming of TCR beta chains, and an independent cohort replicated the association. Broadly in line with IMGT annotations, most TCR beta V segments showed up in productive rearrangements about 90% or about 30% of the time in an earlier analysis of about 500 of the donors. In this cohort, only TCR beta chains were sequenced, and detectable features were limited by the absence of alpha or paired-chain data. A later analysis found that HLA-associated TCR beta chains were more clonally expanded and had lower generation probabilities than equally common non-associated chains. A cluster of highly shared sequence variants was judged likely to be a technical artifact of the sequencing pipeline. In vitro tests confirmed that a few of the cytomegalovirus-associated TCR beta chains recognize cytomegalovirus antigens. Roughly uniform sequencing depth across donors was assumed in presence/absence analyses, although this assumption may not hold. A later analysis reported that several top co-occurrence clusters appeared linked to parvovirus B19, influenza, CMV and Epstein-Barr virus. Because HLA typing was unavailable for some donors at each locus, only the typed subset was used in association tests. Across donors, most TCR sequences were observed very rarely, whereas some public TCRs were present in many individuals. Correlated functional status among segregating V segments might be attributable to linkage disequilibrium, but an unknown experimental factor could not be ruled out. The study listed 150 to 200 TCR beta chains as associated with cytomegalovirus. Because the 87-base-pair reads could not distinguish some IMGT-functional V segments, including TRBV6-2 and TRBV6-3, those segments were excluded. A later analysis found that TCR association rates varied across HLA loci, with DRB1 alleles showing the most associated TCRs and HLA-C alleles the fewest. A further reported finding was that TCR beta sequences accurately predicted the HLA-A and HLA-B alleles for most subjects in the first cohort. Because counts were too low, around 18 rarely observed V segments, including chromosome 9 orphons, were left out of the earlier analysis of approximately 580 of the donors. In both the original and validation cohorts, the classifier was reported to diagnose cytomegalovirus status with high specificity and sensitivity.

The library was obtained by the immunoSEQ multiplex PCR assay. The multiplex PCR relied on a mix of 60 forward primers for TCR Vbeta segments and 13 reverse primers for TCR Jbeta segments. The CDR3 region of rearranged TCR beta genes was amplified from genomic DNA by a multiplex PCR assay. Amplified TCR beta libraries were sequenced as 87-base-pair reads on the Illumina HiSeq System. The study's own analysis went as follows. Across the 670 or so repertoires, a later analysis counted 80 million or so unique TCR beta chains, roughly 11 million of which were shared by at least two donors. Raw reads were error-corrected and collapsed into unique sequences with a nearest-neighbor algorithm that merged closely related sequences to remove PCR and sequencing errors. Alignment of CDR3 sequences to IMGT reference sequences was used to assign V, D and J gene segments. For a sequence to be retained, a match of at least six nucleotides was required to both a V gene segment and a J gene segment. A rearrangement counted as productive if the CDR3 had no stop codons and remained in frame with V and J, and every other rearrangement counted as non-productive. CDR3 was defined according to IMGT convention as the region running from the second conserved V-encoded cysteine to the conserved J-encoded phenylalanine. The earlier analysis of roughly 590 of the donors excluded any sequence lacking an unambiguous match to a single V gene segment. An earlier analysis of some 500 of the donors classified V segments as functional when productive rearrangements were above 56.7% and as segregating when the standard deviation between donors was above 5%. A statistical classification framework was developed to diagnose cytomegalovirus status using the catalog of TCR beta chain sequences. A later analysis assigned V and J genes by comparing TCR nucleotide sequences with IMGT/GENE-DB human TR gene sequences. In a later analysis, CDR3 sequences and most-parsimonious VDJ recombination scenarios were assigned using the TCRdist pipeline. In a later analysis, every TCR beta chain was defined by the combination of its CDR3 amino acid sequence and its V-gene family, and reads without a unique V-gene family were dropped. To address suspected cross-contamination and a sequencing artifact, a later analysis removed over 500 highly shared, low-generation-probability nucleotide sequences. In a later analysis, a clonal expansion index was calculated for each public chain from normalized within-repertoire ranks of inferred template counts. In a later analysis, generation probabilities were computed using a VDJ recombination model fitted to out-of-frame rearrangements, and the results were checked against IGoR. In a later analysis, hypergeometric tests were used to score TCR-TCR, TCR-HLA and TCR-CMV co-occurrence, with a repertoire-size bias correction applied to TCR pairs. A later analysis estimated false discovery rates by permuting HLA or CMV assignments 20 times. A later analysis grouped co-occurring TCRs with DBSCAN, adding TCRdist sequence similarity when clustering within HLA-allele-positive subsets. For co-occurrence clustering, repertoires with fewer than 30,000 or more than 120,000 public chains were excluded, along with five or six repertoires with anomalous nucleotide sharing. TCRdb took this table from immuneACCESS and kept in-frame rearrangements with V and J called. Such tables lack part of the clones; where checked against another copy, unresolved V genes explain under half of the gap, and the rest is unexplained. Clone size and V and J calls were adopted from that table, with D and trimming inferred from the DNA. The sample contains some 120,000 clones, roughly three quarters of them found a single time. The ten biggest clones cover about 3% of the sample.

In total, about 650 healthy bone marrow donors made up the cohort. Cohort members were all nominally healthy when sampled, although unrecorded immune exposures were likely present. The donor tested CMV seronegative, placing the donor among the 350 or so seronegative members of the cohort. A peripheral blood sample was collected from each donor, and TCR beta sequencing was performed on peripheral blood mononuclear cells. The Qiagen DNeasy Blood Extraction Kit was used to extract genomic DNA from the blood cell samples. The sequence joins TRBV7-2 to TRBJ2-3, with TRBD2 matching 11 junction bases. Sequences were obtained from PBMCs. The clonotype comes from a man younger than 45 in good health and CMV-seronegative. In nucleotides, the sequence is TGTGCCAGCAGCTTACTAAGACTAGCGGGGACGACAGATACGCAGTATTTT. Its protein product is CASSLLRLAGTTDTQYF. With the rest looked up from the reference TRBV7-2 and TRBJ2-3 genes rather than sequenced, the full variable domain is GAGVSQSPSNKVTEKGKDVELRCDPISGHTALYWYRQSLGQGLEFLIYFQGNSAPDKSGLPSDRFSAERTGGSVSTLTIQRTQQEDSAVYLCASSLLRLAGTTDTQYFGPGTRLTVL.